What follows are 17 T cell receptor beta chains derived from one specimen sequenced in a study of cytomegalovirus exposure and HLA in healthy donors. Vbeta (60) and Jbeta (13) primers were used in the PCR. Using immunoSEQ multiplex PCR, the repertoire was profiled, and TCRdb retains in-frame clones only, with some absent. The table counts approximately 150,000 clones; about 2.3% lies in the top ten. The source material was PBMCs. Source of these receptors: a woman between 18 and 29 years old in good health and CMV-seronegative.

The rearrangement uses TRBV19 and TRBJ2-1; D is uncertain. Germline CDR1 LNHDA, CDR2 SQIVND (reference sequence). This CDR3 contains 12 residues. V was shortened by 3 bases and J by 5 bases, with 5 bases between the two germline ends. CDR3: CASSIPDNEQFF. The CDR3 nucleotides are TGTGCCAGTAGTATCCCGGACAATGAGCAGTTCTTC.

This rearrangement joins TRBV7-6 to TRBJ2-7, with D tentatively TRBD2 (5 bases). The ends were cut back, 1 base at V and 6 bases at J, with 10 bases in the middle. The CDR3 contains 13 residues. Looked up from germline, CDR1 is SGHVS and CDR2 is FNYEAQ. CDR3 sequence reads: CASSLDRGSEQYV. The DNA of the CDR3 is TGTGCCAGCAGCTTAGACCGGGGTTCCGAGCAGTACGTC.

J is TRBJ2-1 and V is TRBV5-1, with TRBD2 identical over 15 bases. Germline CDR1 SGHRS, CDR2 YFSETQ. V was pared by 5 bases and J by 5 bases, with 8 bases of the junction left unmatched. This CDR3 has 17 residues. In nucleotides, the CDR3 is TGCGCCAGCAGTTCCGGACTAGCGGGAGGGTCAAACAATGAGCAGTTCTTC. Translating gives CASSSGLAGGSNNEQFF.

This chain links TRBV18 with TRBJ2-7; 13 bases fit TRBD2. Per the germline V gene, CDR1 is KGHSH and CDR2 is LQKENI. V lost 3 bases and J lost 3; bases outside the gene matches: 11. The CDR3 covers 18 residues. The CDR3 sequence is CASSPNGYGTSGVYEQYF. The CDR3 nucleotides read TGTGCCAGCTCACCGAATGGATACGGGACTAGCGGGGTCTACGAGCAGTACTTC. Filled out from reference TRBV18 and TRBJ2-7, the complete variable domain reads NAGVMQNPRHLVRRRGQEARLRCSPMKGHSHVYWYRQLPEEGLKFMVYLQKENIIDESGMPKERFSAEFPKEGPSILRIQQVVRGDSAAYFCASSPNGYGTSGVYEQYFGPGTRLTVT.

This chain's CDR3 is CATGTGVEETQYF. The DNA for the CDR3 is TGTGCCACCGGGACAGGGGTGGAAGAGACCCAGTACTTC. The chain couples TRBV2 to TRBJ2-5; 10 bases are a match to TRBD1. The germline gives CDR1 SNHLY, CDR2 FYNNEI. V was clipped by 10 bases and J by 3 bases; unmatched bases: 5. The CDR3 sequence is 13 residues long.

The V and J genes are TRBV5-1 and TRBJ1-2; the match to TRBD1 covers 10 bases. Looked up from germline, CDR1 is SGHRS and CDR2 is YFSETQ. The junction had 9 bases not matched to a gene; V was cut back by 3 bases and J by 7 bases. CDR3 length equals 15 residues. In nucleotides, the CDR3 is TGCGCCAGCAGCTCCGGGGACAGGGGCAGGGGTGGCTACACCTTC. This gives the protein CASSSGDRGRGGYTF.

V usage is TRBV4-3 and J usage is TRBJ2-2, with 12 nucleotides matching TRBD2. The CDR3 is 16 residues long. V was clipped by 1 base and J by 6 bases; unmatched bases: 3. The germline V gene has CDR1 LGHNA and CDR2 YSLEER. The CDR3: CASSQGLAGGPGELFF. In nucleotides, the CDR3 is TGCGCCAGCAGCCAAGGCCTAGCGGGAGGGCCCGGGGAGCTGTTTTTT.

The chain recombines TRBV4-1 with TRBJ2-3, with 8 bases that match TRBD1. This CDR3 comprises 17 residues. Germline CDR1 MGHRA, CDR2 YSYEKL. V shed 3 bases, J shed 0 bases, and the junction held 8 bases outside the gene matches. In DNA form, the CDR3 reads TGCGCCAGCAGCCAGGACACAGGGGGGATGAGCACAGATACGCAGTATTTT. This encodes CASSQDTGGMSTDTQYF.

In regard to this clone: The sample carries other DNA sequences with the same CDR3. This chain's CDR3 is CASSLDLAGGSGELFF. In DNA form, the CDR3 reads TGTGCCAGCAGCTTAGACCTAGCGGGAGGGTCCGGGGAGCTGTTTTTT. V and J are TRBV7-9 and TRBJ2-2; TRBD2 aligns across 12 bases. The CDR3 loop spans 16 amino acids. V dropped 1 base and J dropped 6; count of bases not matched to a gene: 3. Germline V gene lookup returns CDR1 SEHNR and CDR2 FQNEAQ (reference sequence).

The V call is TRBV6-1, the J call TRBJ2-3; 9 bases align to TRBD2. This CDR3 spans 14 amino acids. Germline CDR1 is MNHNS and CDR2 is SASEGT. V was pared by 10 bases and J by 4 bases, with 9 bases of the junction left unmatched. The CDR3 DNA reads TGTGCCACCCCCCTAGCGGGAACCGCAGATACGCAGTATTTT. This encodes CATPLAGTADTQYF.

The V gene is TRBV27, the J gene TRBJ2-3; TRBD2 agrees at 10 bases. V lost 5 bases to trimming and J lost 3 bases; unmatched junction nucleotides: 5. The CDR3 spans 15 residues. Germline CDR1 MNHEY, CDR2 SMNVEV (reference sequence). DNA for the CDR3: TGTGCCAGCAGTGCACAACTAGCGGGGACAGATACGCAGTATTTT. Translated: CASSAQLAGTDTQYF.

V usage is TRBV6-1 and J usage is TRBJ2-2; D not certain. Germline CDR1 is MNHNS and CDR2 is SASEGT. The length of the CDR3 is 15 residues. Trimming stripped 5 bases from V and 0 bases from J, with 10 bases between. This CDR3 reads CASSPSRSNTGELFF. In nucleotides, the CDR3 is TGTGCCAGCAGTCCGTCGCGGTCGAACACCGGGGAGCTGTTTTTT.

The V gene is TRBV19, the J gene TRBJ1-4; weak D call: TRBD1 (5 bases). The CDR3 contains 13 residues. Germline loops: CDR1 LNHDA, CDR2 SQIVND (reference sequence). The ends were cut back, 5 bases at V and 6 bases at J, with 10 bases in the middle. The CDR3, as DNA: TGTGCCAGTAGTGGAGGGGCCCATGAAAAACTGTTTTTT. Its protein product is CASSGGAHEKLFF.

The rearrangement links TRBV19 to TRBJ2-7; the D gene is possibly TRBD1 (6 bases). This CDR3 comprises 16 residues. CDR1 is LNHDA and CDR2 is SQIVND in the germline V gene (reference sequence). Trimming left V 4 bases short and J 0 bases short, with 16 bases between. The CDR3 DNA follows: TGTGCCAGTAGTAGCCCGGGACATGAGAGCTCCTACGAGCAGTACTTC. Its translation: CASSSPGHESSYEQYF.

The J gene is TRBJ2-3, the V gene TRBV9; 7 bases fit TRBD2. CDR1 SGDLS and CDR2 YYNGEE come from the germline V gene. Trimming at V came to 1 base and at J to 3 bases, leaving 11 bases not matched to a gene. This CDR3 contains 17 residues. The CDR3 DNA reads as TGTGCCAGCAGCGTACCCCTAGAGGCGGGAGTAACAGATACGCAGTATTTT. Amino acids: CASSVPLEAGVTDTQYF.

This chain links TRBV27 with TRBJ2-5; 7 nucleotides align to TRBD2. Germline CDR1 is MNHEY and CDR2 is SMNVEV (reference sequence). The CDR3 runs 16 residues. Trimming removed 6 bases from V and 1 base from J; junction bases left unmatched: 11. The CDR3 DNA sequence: TGTGCCAGCAGGAGTTTGGGGGAGGGAGGCCAAGAGACCCAGTACTTC. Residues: CASRSLGEGGQETQYF.

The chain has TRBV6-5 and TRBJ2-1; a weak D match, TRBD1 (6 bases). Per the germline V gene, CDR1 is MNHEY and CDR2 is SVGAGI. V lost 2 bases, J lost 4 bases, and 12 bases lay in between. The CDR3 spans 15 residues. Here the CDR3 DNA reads TGTGCCAGCAGTTACCAGGGGTCGGGGTACAATGAGCAGTTCTTC. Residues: CASSYQGSGYNEQFF.